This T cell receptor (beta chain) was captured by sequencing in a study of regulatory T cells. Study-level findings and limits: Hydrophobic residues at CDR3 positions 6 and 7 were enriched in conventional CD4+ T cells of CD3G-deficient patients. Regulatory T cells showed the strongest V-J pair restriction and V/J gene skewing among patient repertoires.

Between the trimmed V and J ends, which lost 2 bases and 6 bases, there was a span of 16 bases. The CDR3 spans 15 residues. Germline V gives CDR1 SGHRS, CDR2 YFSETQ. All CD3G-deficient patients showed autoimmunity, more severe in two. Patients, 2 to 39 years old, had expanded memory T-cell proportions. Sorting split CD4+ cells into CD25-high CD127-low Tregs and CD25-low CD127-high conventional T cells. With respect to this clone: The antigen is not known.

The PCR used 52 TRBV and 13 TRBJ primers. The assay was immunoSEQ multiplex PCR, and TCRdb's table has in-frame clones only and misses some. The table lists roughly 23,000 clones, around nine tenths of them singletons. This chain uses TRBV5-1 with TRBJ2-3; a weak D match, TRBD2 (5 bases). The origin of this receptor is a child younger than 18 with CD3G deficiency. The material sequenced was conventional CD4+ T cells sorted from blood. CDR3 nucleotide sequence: TGCGCCAGCAGCTTTGGAGGCAATACCGGGGATACGCAGTATTTT. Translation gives CASSFGGNTGDTQYF.